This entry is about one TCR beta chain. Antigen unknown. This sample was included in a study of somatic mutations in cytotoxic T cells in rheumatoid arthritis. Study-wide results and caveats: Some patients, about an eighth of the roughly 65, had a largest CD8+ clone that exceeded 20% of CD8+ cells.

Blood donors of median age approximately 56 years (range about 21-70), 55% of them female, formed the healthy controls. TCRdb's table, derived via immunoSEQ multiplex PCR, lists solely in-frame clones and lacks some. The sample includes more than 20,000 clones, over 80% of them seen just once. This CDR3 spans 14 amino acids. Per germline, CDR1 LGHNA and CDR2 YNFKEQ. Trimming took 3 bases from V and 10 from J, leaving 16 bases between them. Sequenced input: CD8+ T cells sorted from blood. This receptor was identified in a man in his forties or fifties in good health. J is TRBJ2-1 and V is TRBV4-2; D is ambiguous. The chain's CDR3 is CASSHTDLLAEQFF. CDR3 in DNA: TGTGCCAGCAGCCATACTGACCTTCTCGCGGAGCAGTTCTTC.